Listed here is a single T cell receptor beta chain. These data belong to a study of blood T cell repertoires in COVID-19. Study-wide background: Researchers got acute and convalescent COVID-19 samples from the United States, Italy and Spain. T cells, B-cell-depleted T cells, or PBMCs provided the cDNA or gDNA that served as material.

Germline V gives CDR1 LGHDT, CDR2 YNNKEL (reference sequence). The V segment lost 0 bases and the J segment 2 bases; nucleotides outside the gene matches: 9. The CDR3 totals 19 residues. Measured with immunoSEQ multiplex PCR; TCRdb has only the in-frame clones, and not every one. The sample holds 80,000 to 90,000 clones; about 85% are singletons and the top ten take approximately 3%. The chain is built from TRBV3-1 (or the pseudogene TRBV3-2) and TRBJ2-4, with TRBD2 matching 11 bases. The source material was peripheral blood. The TCR originated in a woman older than 75 with COVID-19, enrolled during active disease. CDR3 in DNA: TGTGCCAGCAGCCAAGAATATAGCGGGAGGGGTTTGACCAAAAACATTCAGTACTTC. Encoded protein: CASSQEYSGRGLTKNIQYF.